This T cell receptor beta chain was sequenced for a study of cytomegalovirus exposure and HLA in healthy donors. The CDR3 loop spans 13 amino acids. Per germline, CDR1 LNHDA and CDR2 SQIVND (reference sequence). Trimming at V came to 4 bases and at J to 0 bases, leaving 0 bases not matched to a gene. A multiplex PCR was run with 60 Vbeta primers and 13 Jbeta primers. The table came from immunoSEQ multiplex PCR; TCRdb's copy has only in-frame clones and leaves some out. Counted here are approximately 150,000 clones, roughly 80% occurring once; the ten biggest clones make up 1% to 1.5%. This clonotype was obtained from a man aged 45-65 years in good health and CMV-seropositive. Material: PBMCs. The chain uses TRBV19 and TRBJ2-7, with 7 positions matching TRBD2. CDR3 coding DNA: TGTGCCAGTAGTAGCGGGAGCTCCTACGAGCAGTACTTC. This encodes CASSSGSSYEQYF.